This TCR beta chain was documented in a study of cytomegalovirus exposure and HLA in healthy donors. With 60 Vbeta and 13 Jbeta primers, the PCR was carried out. Assay: immunoSEQ multiplex PCR; the TCRdb copy retains only in-frame clones and omits some. The table lists 140,000 or so clones, roughly 80% of them singletons. The CDR3 spans 15 residues. From germline, CDR1 is LNHDA and CDR2 SQIVND (reference sequence). The V gene lost 6 bases and the J gene lost 0 bases, with 15 bases spanning the gap. The chain employs TRBV19 and TRBJ2-7; D is perhaps TRBD1 (6 bases). Sequenced: PBMCs. This clonotype was obtained from a woman between 35 and 50 years old in good health and CMV-seropositive. CDR3 sequence: CASSPDRPSSYEQYF. DNA for the CDR3: TGTGCCAGTAGCCCCGACAGGCCATCCTCCTACGAGCAGTACTTC.